This entry is about one T cell receptor (beta chain). The sample is drawn from a study of blood T cell repertoires in COVID-19. Whole-study context: From the United States, Italy and Spain came samples of acute and convalescent COVID-19.

Under the authors' procedure: Using reference gene primer amplification, nucleated cell counts were estimated. Sequencing used immunoSEQ multiplex PCR; TCRdb keeps in-frame clones, though not all of them. V and J calls and clone size are given by that table; D and trimming were obtained from the DNA. The table lists a few hundred thousand clones, approximately 89% of them singletons. V lost 2 bases to trimming and J lost 2 bases, with 9 bases between them. The CDR3 covers 14 residues. Germline values: CDR1 MNHEY, CDR2 SMNVEV (reference sequence). This chain uses TRBV27 with TRBJ1-2, with a tentative D call TRBD1 (5 bases). Sequencing used peripheral blood. The clonotype was recovered from a woman between 45 and 60 years old with COVID-19, enrolled during active disease. The CDR3 loop reads CASSLGGDNYGYTF. The CDR3 DNA reads as TGTGCCAGCAGTTTAGGAGGGGACAACTATGGCTACACCTTC.